Described below is a single T cell receptor beta chain sequence and its context. No antigen is known for it. No much larger clonotype is one base removed from it; base qualities were not supplied. The sample comes from a study of T cell responses to AZD1222 COVID-19 vaccine (dated by TCRdb to the early 2020s). A note on the overall study: Because spike-specific TCR depth and breadth did not differ between the two schedules, AZD1222 recipients who got a second dose at roughly 4 weeks were pooled with those who got a second dose at roughly 12 weeks. Trial participants were enrolled by age into subgroups of 18-55, 56-69 and 70-plus years, and around 150, 28 and 57 TCR-sequenced participants, respectively, were included in these subgroups. TCR sequencing covered roughly 230 trial participants: approximately 200 given two doses of AZD1222 and around 25 given two doses of MenACWY control vaccine.

The intended sense of this specimen's time point label: baseline before first vaccination. The vaccinee samples were drawn from two UK trials, COV001 and COV002, one of which was a single-blind randomized controlled phase 2/3 trial testing AZD1222 (ChAdOx1 nCoV-19) in healthy adults. For TCRbeta chain sequencing, PBMC samples from trial participants were taken at day 0 and at day 28 after the second dose. The CDR3 regions of human TCRbeta chains were analyzed by immunosequencing. As for the authors' bioinformatics: Repertoire TCRs were matched against a reference library of SARS-CoV-2-specific TCRs generated with the MIRA antigen-specificity platform. Breadth was defined as the fraction of unique TCRs that were SARS-CoV-2-associated, and depth was defined as the fraction of total T cells that were SARS-CoV-2-associated. Using the MIRA data, each spike-specific TCR was mapped to the spike region that the TCR reacts to and placed in a CD4 or CD8 class. Log10-transformed breadth and depth values were compared by one-way ANOVA with Sidak's multiple comparisons tests. Not all clones reach the TCRdb copy of this immuneACCESS table, which keeps in-frame sequences only. Checked studies attribute under half of the gap to unresolved V genes and leave the rest unexplained. Clone size and V and J calls were adopted from that table, with D and trimming inferred from the DNA. The sample data list 120,000 or so clones, and roughly 87% of these were observed just once. 1.5% of the sample belongs to the ten largest clones.

Points the paper makes about the study in general: Epitopes outside the regions mutated in the B.1.351 and B.1.1.7 variants were reportedly recognized by nearly half of the unique spike-specific TCRs. Vaccine-associated CD4 TCRs spanned the whole spike protein, with dominant responses in regions 160-218 and 743-854. Conclusions about previously exposed vaccinees are limited, since just six AZD1222 recipients were seropositive for SARS-CoV-2 at baseline. A significant rise in spike-specific TCR breadth and depth was observed after two AZD1222 doses relative to day 0 and relative to MenACWY recipients. Because no day 14 peak-response samples were available, repertoires were characterized only after the peak T cell response. In the small 56-69-year group, the increase in depth fell short of significance, most likely because of low power. Participants were mostly white British, with more females than males. The authors suggested clonal diversity may have been underestimated.

Trimming removed 3 bases from V and 5 bases from J; the gene matches leave 4 bases unexplained. CDR1 and CDR2, per the germline V gene, are LGHNA and YSLEER. The CDR3 sequence holds 17 residues, the cysteine and phenylalanine included. The sequence is cut down to CDR3 DNA, 51 bases in frame from base 1. The source is an adult in good health. The sample was peripheral blood, taken on day 0 of AZD1222 vaccination. The V and J genes are TRBV4-3 and TRBJ2-1, and 16 junctional nucleotides match TRBD2. CDR3 reads: CASSQVGLAGGNNEQFF. The DNA is TGCGCCAGCAGCCAGGTGGGACTAGCGGGGGGGAACAATGAGCAGTTCTTC.